This T cell receptor (beta chain) was identified in a study of T cells expressing NK-cell markers. Findings and caveats of the study: Dominant NKG2C+ clonotypes were found to form about 1.0-7.5% of CD8+ T cells in over five donors.

CDR1 is SGHRS, CDR2 YFSETQ, per germline. The CDR3 runs to 16 residues. For this clonotype: Antigen specificity is unknown.

Reprocessing the 5' RACE reads, TCRdb reports a single entry for every CDR3 protein and omits DNA. The sample has 300,000 to 500,000 distinct CDR3 sequences; the top ten hold about 10%. Sample: blood T cells: a sorted CD56 or NKG2C T cell subset, CD4+ or CD8+ T cells, or bulk PBMC T cells (not recorded which). The receptor comes from a woman in her fifties or sixties in good health. The chain is built from TRBV5-1 and TRBJ2-5; TCRdb outputs TRBD2, but without DNA this stays unchecked. This CDR3 is CASSLALTGGGETQYF.